This T cell receptor beta chain was identified during a study of T cell responses to AZD1222 COVID-19 vaccine (dated by TCRdb to the early 2020s). About the investigation overall: A total of 230 to 250 trial participants underwent TCR sequencing, of whom 207 had received two doses of AZD1222 and roughly 26 had received two doses of the MenACWY control vaccine. Trial participants were enrolled into age subgroups of 18-55, 56-69 and 70-plus years, which contained approximately 150, 28 and 58 TCR-sequenced participants, respectively. Overall study outcomes, separate from this receptor: Because no day 14 peak-response samples were available, the repertoires could be characterized only after the peak T cell response. Conclusions about previously exposed vaccinees are limited because only a handful of AZD1222 recipients were SARS-CoV-2 seropositive at baseline. Reportedly, almost half of the unique spike-specific TCRs recognized epitopes lying outside the regions that are mutated in the B.1.351 and B.1.1.7 variants. The vaccine-associated CD4 TCRs covered the entire spike protein, and the dominant responses fell in regions 160-218 and 743-854. In the small 56-69-year group, the increase in depth fell short of significance, most likely because of low power. Most participants were white British and females outnumbered males, and the authors suggested that clonal diversity may have been underestimated. After two AZD1222 doses, both the breadth and the depth of spike-specific TCRs were significantly higher than at day 0 and than in MenACWY recipients.

Looking up the germline V gene yields CDR1 ENHRY and CDR2 SYGVKD. V and J are truncated by 3 bases and 2 bases respectively, leaving an intervening sequence of 10 bases. CDR3 length: 15 amino acids, cysteine to phenylalanine. Left in the record is the CDR3 DNA by itself, 45 bases read in frame from the first base. The CDR3 regions of human TCRbeta chains were analyzed by immunosequencing. The authors' pipeline ran thus. TCRs in the repertoires were compared against a reference library of SARS-CoV-2-specific TCRs that had been generated with the MIRA antigen-specificity platform. Breadth meant the fraction of unique TCRs that were SARS-CoV-2-associated, whereas depth meant the fraction of total T cells that were SARS-CoV-2-associated. Using the MIRA data, each spike-specific TCR was assigned both to the spike region to which the TCR was reactive and to a CD4 or CD8 class. Log10-transformed breadth and depth values were compared by one-way ANOVA with Sidak's multiple comparisons tests. The source is immuneACCESS, and TCRdb retained only in-frame sequences with V and J called. Part of the clones is not carried over; for the studies checked, unresolved V genes explain less than half of this, and the remainder is unexplained. V and J calls and clone size follow that table, whereas D and trimming were derived from the DNA. A total of 98,000 or so clones appear in this sample, approximately 91% of them only once. The ten largest account for around a sixth of the sample.

For this clone: Its target antigen remains unknown. Base qualities were left out, and no much larger clone turns up one base away.

Explained via the paper, the time point label denotes: about 28 days (+/-7) after the second vaccine dose. AZD1222 recipients given second doses at about 4 weeks or at about 12 weeks were pooled, since spike-specific TCR depth and breadth were not found to differ between the two schedules. Vaccinee samples came from UK trials COV001 and COV002, including a single-blind randomized controlled phase 2/3 trial of AZD1222 (ChAdOx1 nCoV-19) in healthy adults. For TCRbeta chain sequencing, PBMC samples were collected from trial participants at day 0 and at day 28 after the second dose. The chain joins TRBV10-3 to TRBJ2-2; TRBD1 is a weak D gene call, 5 bases matching. Sequencing was performed on peripheral blood, taken 28 days after the second AZD1222 dose. The receptor comes from an adult who received the AZD1222 COVID-19 vaccine. The CDR3 in this case is CAISDRQGNTGELFF. The DNA sequence follows: TGTGCCATCAGTGACCGGCAGGGCAACACCGGGGAGCTGTTTTTT.